This TCR beta chain was captured in a study of radiotherapy plus CTLA-4 blockade in lung cancer. Study-wide points: Early blood T cell clone dynamics reportedly forecast response best, with interferon-beta.

The trim removed 4 bases at V and 4 bases at J, leaving 4 bases unmatched. Germline CDR1 SGDLS, CDR2 YYNGEE. This CDR3 is 13 amino acids long. In the case of this clone: Antigen specificity is unknown.

Generated by immunoSEQ multiplex PCR, the TCRdb table keeps only in-frame clones and is missing some. This sample has roughly 59,000 clones, with approximately 70% found just once. The chain recombines TRBV9 with TRBJ1-2; 7 bases align to TRBD1. The sequence was obtained from a human donor with non-small cell lung cancer whose response to radiotherapy plus ipilimumab could not be evaluated. The material sequenced was peripheral blood, taken from a patient treated with radiotherapy plus ipilimumab. The CDR3 region has the DNA TGTGCCAGCAGCCAGACAGGGACCTATGGCTACACCTTC. Translating it yields CASSQTGTYGYTF.